The 29 T cell receptor beta chains reported below all come from one sample, sequenced in a study of shared clonotypes between healthy human individuals. The naive CD8 fraction comprised CD45RO-negative cells positively selected for CCR7 and excluded terminally differentiated effector memory CD45RA+ cells. Data came from immunoSEQ multiplex PCR; TCRdb stores just in-frame clones and leaves some out. The table lists approximately 1.9 million clones, 93% of them singletons. Sequenced material: naive CD8+ T cells from PBMCs. Source of these receptors: a man between 18 and 29 years old in good health. Some clones in this sample may be carry-over from other donors' samples.

V and J are TRBV27 and TRBJ1-2; TRBD1 matches 11 bases. There are 16 residues in the CDR3. CDR1 and CDR2 from the germline V gene are MNHEY and SMNVEV (reference sequence). J was trimmed by 4 bases and V by 4 bases; bases with no gene match: 8. CDR3 sequence reads: CASSSGMGTGGYGYTF. CDR3 bases: TGTGCCAGCAGTTCAGGAATGGGGACAGGGGGCTATGGCTACACCTTC.

The chain couples TRBV7-9 to TRBJ2-2; no reliable D call. This CDR3 spans 15 amino acids. The germline V gene encodes CDR1 SEHNR and CDR2 FQNEAQ (reference sequence). V gave up 2 bases and J gave up 6 bases, with 13 bases separating them. The CDR3 bases are TGTGCCAGCAGCTTAAGGGCTCCCGAAGCCGGGGAGCTGTTTTTT. Translation gives CASSLRAPEAGELFF.

This clone was observed once. The V gene is TRBV27, the J gene TRBJ2-1, with 9 bases fitting TRBD1. V lost 1 base and J lost 3; bases outside the gene matches: 4. CDR3 length: 16 residues. CDR1 and CDR2 from the germline V gene are MNHEY and SMNVEV (reference sequence). Here the CDR3 DNA reads TGTGCCAGCAGTTTATTGGGACAGGGTGTCTACAATGAGCAGTTCTTC. It codes for CASSLLGQGVYNEQFF.

The chain couples TRBV11-2 to TRBJ1-1; 11 nucleotides line up with TRBD1. CDR3 size: 17 residues. The ends lost 5 bases at V and 3 bases at J; junction bases unmatched: 11. Germline CDR1 is SGHAT and CDR2 is FQNNGV. CDR3 bases: TGTGCCAGCAGCAGACCGGGACAGGGGGTAATATACACTGAAGCTTTCTTT. Translation gives CASSRPGQGVIYTEAFF.

This clone was detected only a few times. CDR3 in amino acids: CASRPSTGSNQPQHF. The CDR3 nucleotides read TGCGCCAGCCGACCATCGACAGGGAGTAATCAGCCCCAGCATTTT. The rearrangement uses TRBV4-1 and TRBJ1-5, with 7 nucleotides matching TRBD1. The V gene's germline CDR1 is MGHRA and CDR2 YSYEKL. The CDR3 totals 15 residues. V trimming: 8 bases; J trimming: 4 bases; junction bases outside the gene matches: 11.

Notes on this clone: Other DNA sequences within the sample encode an identical CDR3. The rearrangement joins TRBV27 to TRBJ2-7; D may be TRBD2 (6 bases). The CDR3 length is 13 residues. Germline V gene data show CDR1 as MNHEY and CDR2 as SMNVEV (reference sequence). V was pared by 2 bases and J by 4 bases, with 9 bases between. The chain's CDR3 is CASSLGGGYEQYF. CDR3 DNA: TGTGCCAGCAGTTTAGGGGGAGGATACGAGCAGTACTTC.

The gene calls are TRBV27 and TRBJ2-5; 7 bases map to TRBD1. The CDR3 length is 15 residues. Germline assignment: CDR1 MNHEY and CDR2 SMNVEV (reference sequence). V trimming: 7 bases; J trimming: 5 bases; junction bases outside the gene matches: 13. CDR3 region: CASKRQGGFLETQYF. CDR3 coding DNA: TGTGCCAGCAAAAGACAGGGTGGTTTCTTGGAGACCCAGTACTTC.

V gene TRBV18 combines with J gene TRBJ2-7; 10 bases align to TRBD2. Germline trimming cut 6 bases from V and 0 bases from J; bases unmatched to any gene: 8. This CDR3 has 16 residues. CDR1 KGHSH and CDR2 LQKENI come from the germline V gene. CDR3 in amino acids: CASSSGTSAVSYEQYF. CDR3 coding DNA: TGTGCCAGCTCTTCGGGGACTAGCGCCGTCTCCTACGAGCAGTACTTC. The entire variable domain, with the rest obtained from reference TRBV18 and TRBJ2-7, is as follows: NAGVMQNPRHLVRRRGQEARLRCSPMKGHSHVYWYRQLPEEGLKFMVYLQKENIIDESGMPKERFSAEFPKEGPSILRIQQVVRGDSAAYFCASSSGTSAVSYEQYFGPGTRLTVT.

The CDR3 here is CASSLESRHANQPQHF. DNA for the CDR3: TGTGCCAGCAGCTTAGAATCCAGGCATGCCAATCAGCCCCAGCATTTT. The chain is built from TRBV11-2 and TRBJ1-5; no clear D gene. V lost 0 bases and J lost 3, with 12 bases in between. Germline-derived CDR1 and CDR2 are SGHAT and FQNNGV. CDR3 size: 16 residues. The full variable domain, rest sourced from reference TRBV11-2 and TRBJ1-5, is EAGVAQSPRYKIIEKRQSVAFWCNPISGHATLYWYQQILGQGPKLLIQFQNNGVVDDSQLPKDRFSAERLKGVDSTLKIQPAKLEDSAVYLCASSLESRHANQPQHFGDGTRLSIL.

The V gene is TRBV4-1, the J gene TRBJ2-7; TRBD2 matches at 10 bases. Germline V CDR1 and CDR2: MGHRA, YSYEKL. The CDR3 runs to 17 residues. Germline trimming cut 1 base from V and 4 bases from J; bases unmatched to any gene: 10. The CDR3 here is CASSQVGSGRAWYEQYF. The CDR3 DNA reads TGCGCCAGCAGCCAAGTTGGGAGCGGGAGGGCCTGGTACGAGCAGTACTTC.

The chain uses TRBV18 and TRBJ2-3, with 10 bases aligning to TRBD2. The V gene end was trimmed by 0 bases and the J gene end by 2 bases; junction bases not matched to a gene: 11. The length of the CDR3 is 19 residues. Per the germline V gene, CDR1 is KGHSH and CDR2 is LQKENI. The CDR3 is CASSPPNGLAGVNTDTQYF. The CDR3 coding sequence is TGTGCCAGCTCACCACCAAATGGGCTAGCGGGAGTCAACACAGATACGCAGTATTTT.

The V and J genes are TRBV21-1 and TRBJ2-5. TRBV21-1 is a pseudogene locus. The CDR3 runs 13 residues. The CDR3 nucleotides are TGTGCCAGCAGCCCACGCCTGATAGAGACCCAGTACTTC. Amino acid sequence: CASSPRLIETQYF.

The V and J genes are TRBV28 and TRBJ2-3; a possible D gene is TRBD1 (5 bases). CDR1 and CDR2 (germline): MDHEN, SYDVKM. With 3 bases removed from V and 0 bases from J, the gap between germline ends came to 10 bases. There are 15 residues in the CDR3. The CDR3 spells CASSFVGESTDTQYF. CDR3 nucleotide sequence: TGTGCCAGCAGTTTTGTAGGGGAAAGCACAGATACGCAGTATTTT.

The chain combines TRBV6-5 with TRBJ1-2; D perhaps matches TRBD1 (5 bases). The CDR3 covers 13 residues. The ends were cut back, 6 bases at V and 8 bases at J, with 16 bases in the middle. Germline V CDR1 and CDR2: MNHEY, SVGAGI. This CDR3 reads CASSLGGGEGYTF. Here the CDR3 DNA reads TGTGCCAGCAGCTTAGGTGGGGGTGAAGGCTACACCTTC.

This chain uses TRBV30 with TRBJ1-1; weak D call: TRBD1 (5 bases). Germline CDR1 reads GTSNPN; CDR2 reads SVGIG (reference sequence). The CDR3 runs to 13 residues. V lost 2 bases to trimming and J lost 5 bases, with 12 bases between them. Written as DNA, the CDR3 is TGTGCCTGGAGTCATGGGGGTGGGACTGAAGCTTTCTTT. This translates into CAWSHGGGTEAFF. Based on the CDR3 plus reference TRBV30 and TRBJ1-1, the full variable domain is SQTIHQWPATLVQPVGSPLSLECTVEGTSNPNLYWYRQAAGRGLQLLFYSVGIGQISSEVPQNLSASRPQDRQFILSSKKLLLSDSGFYLCAWSHGGGTEAFFGQGTRLTVV.

The J gene is TRBJ2-2, the V gene TRBV28; D not certain. V was trimmed by 3 bases and J by 1 base, leaving 3 bases between them. CDR1 is MDHEN and CDR2 is SYDVKM in the germline V gene. The CDR3 sequence is 13 residues long. DNA for the CDR3: TGTGCCAGCAGTTTTAAGAACACCGGGGAGCTGTTTTTT. It codes for CASSFKNTGELFF.

The rearrangement links TRBV6-1 to TRBJ2-5, with 11 bases identical to TRBD2. CDR3 size: 14 residues. Looked up from germline, CDR1 is MNHNS and CDR2 is SASEGT. V shed 6 bases, J shed 4 bases, and the junction held 4 bases outside the gene matches. The CDR3 nucleotides read TGTGCCAGCAGCTCCGGGACTAGCGGAGAGACCCAGTACTTC. Residues: CASSSGTSGETQYF.

The V gene is TRBV2, the J gene TRBJ2-5; TRBD2 matches at 8 bases. With 7 bases clipped from V and 5 bases from J, the junction kept 9 bases outside the gene matches. The CDR3 consists of 14 residues. CDR1 is SNHLY and CDR2 is FYNNEI in the germline V gene. CDR3 sequence (DNA): TGTGCCAGCATACCCAGCGGGAGCTGGGAGACCCAGTACTTC. Translating it yields CASIPSGSWETQYF.

The V gene is TRBV29-1, the J gene TRBJ2-5; no clear D gene. The J call could be wrong; TRBJ2-7 is a better fit for the DNA end. Germline loops: CDR1 SQVTM, CDR2 ANQGSEA. The CDR3 length is 14 residues. CDR3 nucleotides: TGCAGCGTTGTCGTCGAGGACGGCACCTACGAGCAGTACTTC. Encoded protein: CSVVVEDGTYEQYF.

The chain recombines TRBV29-1 with TRBJ1-2, with D maybe TRBD1 (5 bases). The germline V and J ends were trimmed by 6 bases and 4 bases, with 18 bases remaining between them. This CDR3 has 14 amino acids. The germline V gene encodes CDR1 SQVTM and CDR2 ANQGSEA. CDR3 in DNA: TGCAGCGTCCCGAACCTAGGGGTACTCTATGGCTACACCTTC. It translates to CSVPNLGVLYGYTF. Drawing the rest from reference TRBV29-1 and TRBJ1-2, the complete variable domain is SAVISQKPSRDICQRGTSLTIQCQVDSQVTMMFWYRQQPGQSLTLIATANQGSEATYESGFVIDKFPISRPNLTFSTLTVSNMSPEDSSIYLCSVPNLGVLYGYTFGSGTRLTVV.

V usage is TRBV29-1 and J usage is TRBJ2-3; 8 nucleotides agree with TRBD1. V lost 3 bases to trimming and J lost 6 bases; unmatched junction nucleotides: 17. Germline CDR1 is SQVTM and CDR2 is ANQGSEA. The length of the CDR3 is 17 residues. The CDR3 DNA follows: TGCAGCGTTGAGGGGGTTATGGACAGGGAGCCGGGGGATACGCAGTATTTT. This codes for CSVEGVMDREPGDTQYF.

V gene TRBV7-9 combines with J gene TRBJ2-5; D tentatively reads TRBD1 or TRBD2 (5 bases each). V lost 5 bases, J lost 4 bases, and 20 bases lay in between. This CDR3 has 16 amino acids. The germline gives CDR1 SEHNR, CDR2 FQNEAQ (reference sequence). For the CDR3, the DNA is TGTGCCAGCAGCCACCTAGGGGAGAAGGTGGGAGAGACCCAGTACTTC. It yields the protein CASSHLGEKVGETQYF.

CDR3 nucleotides: TGTGCCAGCAGCTTACTAGCGGGAGGGAGCACAGATACGCAGTATTTT. Translation: CASSLLAGGSTDTQYF. The rearrangement joins TRBV13 to TRBJ2-3, with 12 bases aligning to TRBD2. Germline assignment: CDR1 PRHDT and CDR2 FYEKMQ (reference sequence). The length of the CDR3 is 16 residues. Losses at the gene ends were 2 bases for V and 0 bases for J; bases not matched to a gene: 0.

The rearrangement uses TRBV5-1 and TRBJ2-7; D unresolved. Trimming removed 0 bases from V and 3 bases from J, with 10 bases in between. Germline values: CDR1 SGHRS, CDR2 YFSETQ. The CDR3 covers 14 residues. CDR3 amino acids: CASSLVGRDYEQYF. In nucleotides, the CDR3 is TGCGCCAGCAGCTTGGTCGGACGAGACTACGAGCAGTACTTC. The variable domain in full, completed from reference TRBV5-1 and TRBJ2-7, reads KAGVTQTPRYLIKTRGQQVTLSCSPISGHRSVSWYQQTPGQGLQFLFEYFSETQRNKGNFPGRFSGRQFSNSRSEMNVSTLELGDSALYLCASSLVGRDYEQYFGPGTRLTVT.

The CDR3 bases are TGTGCCAGCAGCTTCCAAAGACAGGGGCGGGAAAAACTGTTTTTT. This codes for CASSFQRQGREKLFF. J is TRBJ1-4 and V is TRBV11-2; 8 nucleotides line up with TRBD1. Germline-derived CDR1 and CDR2 are SGHAT and FQNNGV. This CDR3 region has 15 residues. V was clipped by 3 bases and J by 8 bases; unmatched bases: 8.

The CDR3 sequence is CASSAGGGTEAFF. In DNA, the CDR3 is TGTGCCAGCAGCGCCGGGGGGGGCACTGAAGCTTTCTTT. The J gene is TRBJ1-1, the V gene TRBV4-2; TRBD1 is a possible D gene (5 bases). The V gene lost 5 bases and the J gene lost 4 bases, with 11 bases spanning the gap. Per germline, CDR1 LGHNA and CDR2 YNFKEQ. This CDR3 contains 13 residues.

The chain carries TRBV28 and TRBJ2-5; the D is unclear. CDR3 size: 13 residues. V was pared by 2 bases and J by 2 bases, with 6 bases between. Germline assignment: CDR1 MDHEN and CDR2 SYDVKM. CDR3 in DNA: TGTGCCAGCAGTTTAGAAGGACAAGAGACCCAGTACTTC. It encodes CASSLEGQETQYF.

V usage is TRBV6-5 and J usage is TRBJ2-1; perhaps TRBD2 as D (5 bases). The CDR3 has 14 residues. The germline CDR1 and CDR2 sequences are MNHEY and SVGAGI. V lost 5 bases and J 9 bases, leaving 17 bases between the germline ends. Here the CDR3 DNA reads TGTGCCAGCAGTACGAGGGCCTTGAAAGGTGAGCAGTTCTTC. Translated, it gives CASSTRALKGEQFF.

The rearrangement joins TRBV6-4 to TRBJ2-3; D call uncertain. V lost 4 bases and J lost 0, with 14 bases in between. CDR1 MRHNA and CDR2 SNTAGT come from the germline V gene. The CDR3 covers 16 residues. As DNA, the CDR3 is TGTGCCAGCAGTGTTGGAGTCAGCCCTAGCACAGATACGCAGTATTTT. It encodes CASSVGVSPSTDTQYF.